This T cell receptor (beta chain) was profiled in a study of cytotoxic CD8 clonotypes in ibrutinib-treated CLL. Study information: Approximately ten relapsed/refractory, approximately 15 treatment-naive; some 18 IGHV unmutated. Mean yields were about 260,000 productive templates and 94,082 productive rearrangements per sample. Overall study findings and caveats: Patients with sustained remission and those progressing were sampled at differing times.

On this clone itself: The antigen remains undetermined.

PBMCs that had been cryopreserved were the source of 2 to 2.5 micrograms of genomic DNA for TCR beta libraries. V shed 8 bases, J shed 5 bases, and the junction held 4 bases outside the gene matches. The CDR3 consists of 13 residues. Produced via immunoSEQ multiplex PCR; TCRdb's table is partial and in-frame only. The data contain just over 200,000 clones, 70% of them singletons. This material consisted of PBMCs, taken after 12 months of ibrutinib treatment. The TCR originated in a human donor with chronic lymphocytic leukemia. The chain uses TRBV23-1 and TRBJ1-5, with 9 bases identical to TRBD1. TRBV23-1 is an ORF; its function is uncertain. DNA for the CDR3: TGCGCCAGCTCGGGACAGGGCCATCAGCCCCAGCATTTT. Protein product: CASSGQGHQPQHF.